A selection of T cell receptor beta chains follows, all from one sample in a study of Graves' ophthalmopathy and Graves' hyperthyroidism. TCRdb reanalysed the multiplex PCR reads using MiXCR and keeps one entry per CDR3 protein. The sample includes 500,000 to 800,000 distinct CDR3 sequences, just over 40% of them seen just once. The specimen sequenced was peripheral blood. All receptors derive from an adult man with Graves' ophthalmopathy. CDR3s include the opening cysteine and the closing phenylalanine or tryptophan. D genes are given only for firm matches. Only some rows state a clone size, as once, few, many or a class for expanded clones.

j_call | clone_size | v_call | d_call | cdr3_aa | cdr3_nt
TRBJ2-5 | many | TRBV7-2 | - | CASSQRGSGSWETQYF | TGTGCCAGCAGCCAAAGGGGGAGTGGGTCCTGGGAGACCCAGTACTTC
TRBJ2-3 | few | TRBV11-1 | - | CASSSRTGSTDTQYF | TGTGCCAGCAGCTCGAGGACCGGTAGCACAGATACGCAGTATTTT
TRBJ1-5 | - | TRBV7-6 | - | CASSSPRQGYQPQHF | TGTGCCAGCAGCTCACCAAGGCAGGGTTATCAGCCCCAGCATTTT
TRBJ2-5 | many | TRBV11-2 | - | CASSLSDGRETQYF | TGTGCCAGCAGCTTGAGCGACGGAAGGGAGACCCAGTACTTC
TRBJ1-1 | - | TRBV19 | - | CAWIGGYTEAFF | TGTGCCTGGATTGGAGGCTATACTGAAGCTTTCTTT
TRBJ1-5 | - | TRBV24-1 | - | CATSDQSEQATQETQHF | TGTGCCACCAGTGATCAGTCGGAGCAGGCGACGCAAGAGACCCAGCATTTT
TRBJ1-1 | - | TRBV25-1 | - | CASLRGFTEAFF | TGTGCCAGCTTGCGGGGATTCACTGAAGCTTTCTTT
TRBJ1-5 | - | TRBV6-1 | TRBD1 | CASSQAGTGINQPQHF | TGTGCCAGCAGTCAAGCCGGGACAGGGATCAATCAGCCCCAGCATTTT
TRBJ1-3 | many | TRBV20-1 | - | CSVRTGTGNTIYF | TGCAGTGTTCGAACAGGGACTGGAAACACCATATATTTT
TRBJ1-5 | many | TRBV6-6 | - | CASRGDQPQHF | TGTGCCAGCAGGGGAGATCAGCCCCAGCATTTT
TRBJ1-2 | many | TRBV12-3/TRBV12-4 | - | CASSLKGGYGYTF | TGTGCCAGCAGTTTGAAGGGAGGGTACGGCTACACCTTC
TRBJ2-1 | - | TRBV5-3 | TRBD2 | CASKRLAGADNEQFF | TGTGCCAGTAAAAGACTAGCGGGGGCGGACAATGAGCAGTTCTTC
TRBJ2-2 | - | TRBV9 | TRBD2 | CASSLSGRGELFF | TGTGCCAGCAGTTTAAGCGGGAGAGGGGAGCTGTTTTTT
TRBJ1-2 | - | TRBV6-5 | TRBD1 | CASSYSTGQGNYGYTF | TGTGCCAGCAGTTACTCGACCGGACAGGGAAACTATGGCTACACCTTC
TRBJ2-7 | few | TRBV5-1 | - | CASSPVVVWGYEQYF | TGCGCCAGCAGTCCTGTGGTGGTTTGGGGCTACGAGCAGTACTTC
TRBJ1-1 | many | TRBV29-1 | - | CSVEWRGTEAFF | TGCAGCGTTGAATGGAGGGGCACTGAAGCTTTCTTT
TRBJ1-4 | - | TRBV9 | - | CASSQGRARGPNEKLFF | TGTGCCAGCAGCCAAGGCCGGGCCAGGGGTCCTAATGAAAAACTGTTTTTT
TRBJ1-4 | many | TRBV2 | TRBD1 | CASGDRAGGELFF | TGTGCCAGCGGAGACAGGGCTGGTGGGGAACTGTTTTTT
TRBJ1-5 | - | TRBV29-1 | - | CSVSGREINQPQHF | TGCAGCGTCTCAGGCAGGGAGATCAATCAGCCCCAGCATTTT
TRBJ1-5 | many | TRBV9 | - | CASSQVGTGQAQPQHF | TGTGCCAGCAGCCAAGTCGGTACAGGGCAAGCTCAGCCCCAGCATTTT
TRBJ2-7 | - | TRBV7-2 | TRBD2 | CASSHSMTSGKTYEQYF | TGCGCCAGCAGCCATTCCATGACTAGCGGGAAAACCTACGAGCAGTACTTC
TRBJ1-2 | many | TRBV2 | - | CASKSAAQLLYGYTF | TGTGCCAGCAAGTCAGCTGCCCAGCTTCTCTATGGCTACACCTTC